These T cell receptor beta chains were read from a single sample in a study of cytomegalovirus exposure and HLA in healthy donors. Profiling relied on immunoSEQ multiplex PCR, and the TCRdb table lists in-frame clones only, not all of them. The sample has tens of thousands of clones; 90% to 95% are singletons. The material sequenced was PBMCs. The receptor set was obtained from a woman aged 25 to 39 in good health and CMV-seronegative. Each CDR3 is given with its conserved first and last residue. The D gene is left open where the match is weak. Clone size appears in some rows only: once, few, many, or a class for an expanded clone.

j_call | clone_size | v_call | d_call | cdr3_nt | cdr3_aa
TRBJ2-3 | once | TRBV29-1 | NA | TGCAGCGTTGGTATTAGCGCAGATACGCAGTATTTT | CSVGISADTQYF
TRBJ2-1 | NA | TRBV4-2 | TRBD1 | TGTGCCAGCAGCCAAGAGGTAGCGGACAGGGGGAATGAGCAGTTCTTC | CASSQEVADRGNEQFF
TRBJ2-5 | NA | TRBV7-2 | TRBD2 | TGTGCCAGCAGCTTTGGGCAGCGGGGGCCCCAAGAGACCCAGTACTTC | CASSFGQRGPQETQYF
TRBJ2-5 | NA | TRBV5-1 | NA | TGCGCCAGCAGCTTGGGCGGCTTCTCAGAGACCCAGTACTTC | CASSLGGFSETQYF
TRBJ1-4 | NA | TRBV7-3 | NA | TGTGCCAGCAGCATACATGGAGGACCAAATGAAAAACTGTTTTTT | CASSIHGGPNEKLFF
TRBJ1-2 | NA | TRBV5-4 | TRBD1 | TGTGCCAGCAGCTTCCCGGGACAGGTATATGGCTACACCTTC | CASSFPGQVYGYTF
TRBJ2-5 | NA | TRBV5-1 | NA | TGCGCCAGCAGCTTGAAAATAGCGGCCCCGGGGACCCAGTACTTC | CASSLKIAAPGTQYF
TRBJ2-3 | NA | TRBV9 | TRBD2 | TGTGCCAGCAGCGTAGTTGGGCGCCGGGGGGGCGGGTCAGATACGCAGTATTTT | CASSVVGRRGGGSDTQYF
TRBJ2-3 | NA | TRBV7-8 | NA | TGTGCCAGCAGCTTACTGGATACGCAGTATTTT | CASSLLDTQYF
TRBJ2-3 | NA | TRBV28 | NA | TGTGCCAGCAGTCCAGGTCCGAGCACAGATACGCAGTATTTT | CASSPGPSTDTQYF
TRBJ2-5 | NA | TRBV5-1 | NA | TGCGCCAGCAGCCCCGGTTCTCAAGAGACCCAGTACTTC | CASSPGSQETQYF
TRBJ2-6 | NA | TRBV7-2 | TRBD1 | TGTGCCAGCAGCACCCGGTCAGGGGGCTTTAGCTCTGGGGCCAACGTCCTGACTTTC | CASSTRSGGFSSGANVLTF
TRBJ2-7 | NA | TRBV7-9 | TRBD1 | TGTGCCAGCAGCCCAAAGATGCTAGGACAGGGGAACGAGCAGTACTTC | CASSPKMLGQGNEQYF
TRBJ2-1 | NA | TRBV5-5 | TRBD2 | TGTGCCAGCAGCTCCATACTAGCGGGGGGGTCCTACAATGAGCAGTTCTTC | CASSSILAGGSYNEQFF
TRBJ1-1 | NA | TRBV9 | TRBD1 | TGTGCCAGCAGCGTAGGAGGGGGCCGGAACACTGAAGCTTTCTTT | CASSVGGGRNTEAFF
TRBJ2-1 | NA | TRBV5-1 | TRBD1 | TGCGCCAGCAGCCCGAGGACAGGGCCCAATGAGCAGTTCTTC | CASSPRTGPNEQFF
TRBJ2-2 | NA | TRBV19 | TRBD1 | TGTGCCACTGAATGGGGACAGGGGGCCACCGGGGAGCTGTTTTTT | CATEWGQGATGELFF
TRBJ2-7 | once | TRBV18 | TRBD1 | TGTGCCAGCTCACCTCAAAAGACAGGGGGTTTAGCCGAGCAGTACTTC | CASSPQKTGGLAEQYF
TRBJ2-2 | NA | TRBV7-9 | NA | TGTGCCAGCAGCCCGAGGACAGCCCCGAACACCGGGGAGCTGTTTTTT | CASSPRTAPNTGELFF
TRBJ2-3 | NA | TRBV19 | TRBD1 | TGTGCCAGTAGTAGCAGACAGGGTTGGACAGATACGCAGTATTTT | CASSSRQGWTDTQYF
TRBJ1-5 | NA | TRBV5-7 | NA | TGTGCCAGCAGCGGCGGGACGGCTCTTGGGGGGCCCCAGCATTTT | CASSGGTALGGPQHF
TRBJ2-5 | NA | TRBV28 | NA | TGTGCCAGCAGTCACCAAAGCGGCCTGGGCGCCCAGTACTTC | CASSHQSGLGAQYF
TRBJ2-2 | NA | TRBV14 | NA | TGTGCCAGCAGCCAATATACGAACACCGGGGAGCTGTTTTTT | CASSQYTNTGELFF
TRBJ1-3 | NA | TRBV7-9 | NA | TGTGCCAGCAGCCTAGTCGGGGACACCATATATTTT | CASSLVGDTIYF
TRBJ1-1 | once | TRBV2 | NA | TGTGCCAGCAGTGGCCCAGTAAACACTGAAGCTTTCTTT | CASSGPVNTEAFF
TRBJ2-7 | NA | TRBV18 | NA | TGTGCCAGCTCACCAAGCATTACAGAGCAGCAGTACTTC | CASSPSITEQQYF
TRBJ1-6 | NA | TRBV28 | TRBD1 | TGTGCCAGCGTAGGGGACAGTTCCTCCTATAACTCACCCCTCCACTTT | CASVGDSSSYNSPLHF
TRBJ1-4 | NA | TRBV2 | TRBD1 | TGTGCCAGCAGTCGACTCACAGGGGGGACTAATGAAAAACTGTTTTTT | CASSRLTGGTNEKLFF
TRBJ2-1 | NA | TRBV4-2 | NA | TGTGCCAGCAGCCAATATTTTAATGAGCAGTTCTTC | CASSQYFNEQFF
TRBJ2-5 | NA | TRBV5-6 | TRBD2 | TGTGCCAGCAGCTTCTACGGGACTAGCGGAAGTCAGACCCAGTACTTC | CASSFYGTSGSQTQYF
TRBJ1-2 | NA | TRBV4-1 | TRBD1 | TGCGCCAGCAGCCCGGGACAGGGGGCGGTTTATGGCTACACCTTC | CASSPGQGAVYGYTF
TRBJ1-5 | NA | TRBV19 | NA | TGTGCCAGTAGTCTCCACTCTGTTCAGCCCCAGCATTTT | CASSLHSVQPQHF
TRBJ2-5 | NA | TRBV4-3 | TRBD2 | TGCGCCAGCAGCCAAGATGTTGGCGGGGGGGCCTTAAGGAAGACCCAGTACTTC | CASSQDVGGGALRKTQYF
TRBJ2-3 | NA | TRBV9 | TRBD2 | TGTGCCAGCGGAGGGAGGGGCAGGGCAGATACGCAGTATTTT | CASGGRGRADTQYF
TRBJ2-5 | NA | TRBV18 | TRBD2 | TGTGCCAGCTCACCACTAGCGGGGGGCCAAGAGACCCAGTACTTC | CASSPLAGGQETQYF
TRBJ2-2 | NA | TRBV7-3 | NA | TGTGCCAGCAGCCTGACTCTCCCCAACACCGGGGAGCTGTTTTTT | CASSLTLPNTGELFF
TRBJ1-1 | NA | TRBV28 | NA | TGTGCCAGCAGTTTGGGCAGGCGGAACACTGAAGCTTTCTTT | CASSLGRRNTEAFF
TRBJ1-1 | NA | TRBV15 | NA | TGTGCCACCAGCAGAGACGGTTTGACAGGTACATGGAACACTGAAGCTTTCTTT | CATSRDGLTGTWNTEAFF
TRBJ1-1 | NA | TRBV7-9 | NA | TGTGCCAGCAGCCGGTGGGAAGGCGGGGACACTGAAGCTTTCTTT | CASSRWEGGDTEAFF
TRBJ2-5 | NA | TRBV11-2 | TRBD1 | TGTGCCAGCAGCTCGACAGGGACCCAAGAGACCCAGTACTTC | CASSSTGTQETQYF
TRBJ2-4 | NA | TRBV5-6 | TRBD2 | TGTGCCAGCTGGACCGGGGGGGCCAAAAACATTCAGTACTTC | CASWTGGAKNIQYF
TRBJ2-4 | NA | TRBV12-5 | NA | TGTGCTAGTGGTTTGGACGGAGACAGGAGGGCCAAAAACATTCAGTACTTC | CASGLDGDRRAKNIQYF
TRBJ2-1 | NA | TRBV10-3 | NA | TGTGCCATCAGTGAGGGCGGCAACCTCTACAATGAGCAGTTCTTC | CAISEGGNLYNEQFF
TRBJ1-6 | NA | TRBV7-9 | TRBD1 | TGTGCCAGCAGCCGGGGACAGAGCCCCAATTCACCCCTCCACTTT | CASSRGQSPNSPLHF
TRBJ2-1 | NA | TRBV11-2 | TRBD1 | TGTGCCAGCAGCTCCACGACAGGGGTAAATGAGCAGTTCTTC | CASSSTTGVNEQFF
TRBJ1-2 | NA | TRBV4-1 | TRBD1 | TGCGCCAGCAGCCAAGATCTTTTGGGACAGGGTAACTATGGCTACACCTTC | CASSQDLLGQGNYGYTF
TRBJ2-3 | once | TRBV19 | NA | TGTGCCAGTAGTTCTAGCAGGGGGGTAGATACGCAGTATTTT | CASSSSRGVDTQYF
TRBJ1-1 | NA | TRBV11-1 | NA | TGTGCCAGCAGCTTAGGCCGGGGGGCTTTCTTT | CASSLGRGAFF
TRBJ1-4 | NA | TRBV29-1 | NA | TGCAGCGTTCAGCTACAGGAGTTTAATGAAAAACTGTTTTTT | CSVQLQEFNEKLFF
TRBJ2-5 | NA | TRBV5-1 | NA | TGCGCCAGCAGCTGGGGCCACCAAGAGACCCAGTACTTC | CASSWGHQETQYF
TRBJ2-1 | few | TRBV27 | NA | TGTGCCAGCAGTGCAGGTGTGATGTCGGAGCAGTTCTTC | CASSAGVMSEQFF